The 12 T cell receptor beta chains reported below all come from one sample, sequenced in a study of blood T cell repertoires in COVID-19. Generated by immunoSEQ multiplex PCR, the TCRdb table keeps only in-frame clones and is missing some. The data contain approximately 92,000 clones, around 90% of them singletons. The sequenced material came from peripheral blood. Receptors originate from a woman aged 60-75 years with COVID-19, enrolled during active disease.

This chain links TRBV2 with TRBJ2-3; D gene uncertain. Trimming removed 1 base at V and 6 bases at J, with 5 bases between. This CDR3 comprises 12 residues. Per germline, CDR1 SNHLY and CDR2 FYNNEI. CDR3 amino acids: CASSEVSDTQYF. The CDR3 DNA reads TGTGCCAGCAGTGAAGTCTCGGATACGCAGTATTTT.

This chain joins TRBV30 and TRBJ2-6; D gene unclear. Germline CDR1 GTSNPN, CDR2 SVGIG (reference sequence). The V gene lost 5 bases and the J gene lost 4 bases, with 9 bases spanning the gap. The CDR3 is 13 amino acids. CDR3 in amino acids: CAWGIRGANVLTF. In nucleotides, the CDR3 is TGTGCCTGGGGAATCCGGGGGGCCAACGTCCTGACTTTC. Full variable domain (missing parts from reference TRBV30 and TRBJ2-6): SQTIHQWPATLVQPVGSPLSLECTVEGTSNPNLYWYRQAAGRGLQLLFYSVGIGQISSEVPQNLSASRPQDRQFILSSKKLLLSDSGFYLCAWGIRGANVLTFGAGSRLTVL.

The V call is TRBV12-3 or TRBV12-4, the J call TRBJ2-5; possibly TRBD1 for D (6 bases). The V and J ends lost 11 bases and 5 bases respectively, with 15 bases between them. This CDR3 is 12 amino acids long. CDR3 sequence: CACKGVSETQYF. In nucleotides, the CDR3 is TGTGCCTGCAAGGGGGTTTCGGAGACCCAGTACTTC.

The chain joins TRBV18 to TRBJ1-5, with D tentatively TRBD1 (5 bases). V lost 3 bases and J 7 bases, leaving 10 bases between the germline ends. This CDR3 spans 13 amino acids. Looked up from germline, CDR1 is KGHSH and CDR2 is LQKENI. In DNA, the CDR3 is TGTGCCAGCTCACCCCCCCGGGGGCAGCCCCAGCATTTT. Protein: CASSPPRGQPQHF. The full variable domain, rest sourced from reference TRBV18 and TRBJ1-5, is NAGVMQNPRHLVRRRGQEARLRCSPMKGHSHVYWYRQLPEEGLKFMVYLQKENIIDESGMPKERFSAEFPKEGPSILRIQQVVRGDSAAYFCASSPPRGQPQHFGDGTRLSIL.

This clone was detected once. CDR3 residues: CASSVEGAPDYGYTF. The CDR3 nucleotides read TGCGCCAGCAGTGTGGAGGGAGCCCCGGACTATGGCTACACCTTC. The rearrangement joins TRBV5-1 to TRBJ1-2; D unclear. The CDR3 runs 15 residues. V was cut by 5 bases and J by 3 bases, with 17 bases left in between. Germline loops: CDR1 SGHRS, CDR2 YFSETQ.

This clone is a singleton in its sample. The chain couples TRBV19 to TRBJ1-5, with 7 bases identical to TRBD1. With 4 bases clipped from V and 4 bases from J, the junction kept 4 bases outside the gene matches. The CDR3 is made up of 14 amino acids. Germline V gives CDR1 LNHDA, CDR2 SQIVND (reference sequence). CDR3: CASSTDRINQPQHF. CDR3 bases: TGTGCCAGTAGTACGGACAGGATTAATCAGCCCCAGCATTTT.

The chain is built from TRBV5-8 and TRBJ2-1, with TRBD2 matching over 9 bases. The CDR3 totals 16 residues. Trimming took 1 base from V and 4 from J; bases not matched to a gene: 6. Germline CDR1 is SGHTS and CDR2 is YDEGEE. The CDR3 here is CASSLSAGGPYNEQFF. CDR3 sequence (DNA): TGTGCCAGCAGCTTGTCGGCGGGGGGGCCTTACAATGAGCAGTTCTTC.

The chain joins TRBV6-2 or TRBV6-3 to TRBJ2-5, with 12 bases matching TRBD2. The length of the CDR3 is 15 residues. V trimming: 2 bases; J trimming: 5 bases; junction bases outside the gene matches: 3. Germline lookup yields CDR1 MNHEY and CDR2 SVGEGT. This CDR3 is CASSYLAGGLETQYF. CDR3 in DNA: TGTGCCAGCAGTTACCTAGCGGGGGGGCTCGAGACCCAGTACTTC.

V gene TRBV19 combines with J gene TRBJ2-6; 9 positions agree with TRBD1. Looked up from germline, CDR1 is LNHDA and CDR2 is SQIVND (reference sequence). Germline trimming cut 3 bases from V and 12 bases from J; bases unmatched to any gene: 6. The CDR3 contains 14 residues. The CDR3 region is CASSIGTGSLVLTF. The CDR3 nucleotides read TGTGCCAGTAGTATCGGGACAGGGTCACTCGTCCTGACTTTC.

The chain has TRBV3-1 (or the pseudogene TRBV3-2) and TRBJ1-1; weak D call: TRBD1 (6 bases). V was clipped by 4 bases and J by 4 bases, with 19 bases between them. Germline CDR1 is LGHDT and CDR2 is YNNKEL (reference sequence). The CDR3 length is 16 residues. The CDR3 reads CASSPAPTGFFTEAFF. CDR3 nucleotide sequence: TGTGCCAGCAGCCCCGCCCCAACAGGGTTTTTCACTGAAGCTTTCTTT.

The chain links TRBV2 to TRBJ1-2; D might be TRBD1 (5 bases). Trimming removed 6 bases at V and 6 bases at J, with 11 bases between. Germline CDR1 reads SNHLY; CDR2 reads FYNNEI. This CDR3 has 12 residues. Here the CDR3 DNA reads TGTGCCAGCAGGTTGTCAGGGAATGGCTACACCTTC. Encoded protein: CASRLSGNGYTF.

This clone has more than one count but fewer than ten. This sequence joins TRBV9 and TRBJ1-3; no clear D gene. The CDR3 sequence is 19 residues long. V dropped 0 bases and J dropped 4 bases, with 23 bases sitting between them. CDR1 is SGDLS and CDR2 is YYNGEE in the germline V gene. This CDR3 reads CASSVDPGILPSDGNTIYF. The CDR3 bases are TGTGCCAGCAGCGTAGATCCAGGAATTCTCCCGTCCGACGGAAACACCATATATTTT.